Here is one T cell receptor (beta chain) with its context. Its antigen is unknown. Base qualities are missing; no much larger clone stands one base away. Spanning cysteine to phenylalanine, the CDR3 consists of 11 amino acids. CDR3 DNA is the only sequence kept; it has 33 bases, read in frame from the first base. The germline V gene supplies CDR1 MNHEY and CDR2 SVGAGI. V is reduced by 2 bases and J by 5 bases, leaving a spacing of 3 bases between them. The data belong to a study of neoadjuvant anti-PD-1 for oral cavity cancer (dated by TCRdb to the early 2020s). For context, the study as a whole: Three to four biweekly doses of nivolumab at 3 mg/kg were mostly administered to patients before curative-intent surgical resection. The parent correlative cohort had 12 to 13 patients and a response rate of approximately 30%. Patients without progression received a fourth nivolumab dose around day 43 and underwent definitive surgical resection on days 50-56. Under RECIST 1.1, a patient counted as a responder if showing complete response, partial response or stable disease, and as a non-responder if showing progression.

Tumor libraries used mostly 4.8 ug of input genomic DNA for survey sequencing, with two replicates per sample. The immunoSEQ hsTCRbeta kit was used to prepare TCRbeta libraries according to the manufacturer's instructions. An Illumina NovaSeq 6000 S4 flow cell was used to sequence the final libraries, which had first been combined to 3 nM. Per the authors' processing: The immunoSEQ Analyzer handled quality control and preprocessing of the raw data. The analysis was restricted to productive rearrangements, with each unique CDR3 amino acid sequence defining a clonotype. Repertoire clonality was estimated as the Gini-Simpson index, computed with the R package tcR. Student's t test was used to compare Gini indices, and Pearson correlation was used to assess associations with tumor size change. Not all clones reach the TCRdb copy of this immuneACCESS table, which keeps in-frame sequences only. Checked studies attribute under half of the gap to unresolved V genes and leave the rest unexplained. The DNA was the basis for D and trimming; V, J and clone size are from that table. This sample lists about 9,300 clones; roughly 70% were detected once. Of the sample, almost 8.5% falls within the top ten clones.

The investigation overall reported the following: Higher pretreatment blood Treg/Th17 ratios correlated with both higher pretreatment blood TCRbeta clonality and lower post-treatment tumor TCRbeta clonality. The TCR analyses had only a few patients in each response group, and the authors called for validation in larger cohorts. Greater tumor shrinkage correlated with larger post-treatment sizes of preexisting intratumoral clones, which suggests that expansion of preexisting clones contributed to response.

Read against the paper, the sample's time point label means: before neoadjuvant nivolumab. Patients were newly diagnosed with stage II-IVA oral cavity squamous cell carcinoma and had received no prior systemic or radiation treatment. The cohort was made up of patients with locally advanced, HPV-negative oral cavity squamous cell carcinoma. Samples were obtained from a longitudinal correlative study of a single-arm phase II trial of neoadjuvant nivolumab in oral cavity squamous cell carcinoma. Genomic DNA-based TCRbeta sequencing was performed on subject-matched pre- and post-treatment PBMCs and tumors from three responders and three non-responders. The Maxwell RSC DNA from Tissue kit was used to isolate genomic DNA from tumor tissue.

Rearrangement joined TRBV6-5 to TRBJ2-5; too little of a D gene remains to name it. This receptor was taken from a person between 35 and 79 years old with oral cavity squamous cell carcinoma. The sequencing used tumor tissue, collected before nivolumab (anti-PD-1) treatment. The CDR3 protein: CASSYGETQYF. Here is the DNA: TGTGCCAGCAGTTACGGGGAGACCCAGTACTTC.